These 27 T cell receptor beta chains were sequenced from one sample in a study of T cell responses to AZD1222 COVID-19 vaccine. The data were produced by immunoSEQ multiplex PCR, yet TCRdb's version contains in-frame clones alone and is incomplete. The table shows about 150,000 clones, with roughly 90% occurring only once. The sample here was peripheral blood, taken on day 0 of MenACWY control vaccination. These receptors were obtained from an adult in good health.

The rearrangement uses TRBV5-1 and TRBJ1-4; 7 nucleotides align to TRBD1. Losses at the gene ends were 4 bases for V and 7 bases for J; bases not matched to a gene: 10. This CDR3 has 15 residues. Germline V gene data show CDR1 as SGHRS and CDR2 as YFSETQ. The CDR3 coding sequence is TGCGCCAGCAGCCCTCGCGGGACAGTTGGTGAAAAACTGTTTTTT. Protein product: CASSPRGTVGEKLFF.

In this sample, this clone turned up once. This chain connects TRBV28 to TRBJ1-3, with D possibly being TRBD1 (5 bases). Trimming took off 5 bases at V and 5 bases at J, with 19 bases between the two ends. The CDR3 length is 16 residues. Germline loops: CDR1 MDHEN, CDR2 SYDVKM. The CDR3 region has the DNA TGTGCCAGCAGTCTCCTCCGGGGCGGAAAGAGAAACACCATATATTTT. Its translation: CASSLLRGGKRNTIYF. Together with reference TRBV28 and TRBJ1-3, the CDR3 gives the full variable domain: DVKVTQSSRYLVKRTGEKVFLECVQDMDHENMFWYRQDPGLGLRLIYFSYDVKMKEKGDIPEGYSVSREKKERFSLILESASTNQTSMYLCASSLLRGGKRNTIYFGEGSWLTVV.

The CDR3 DNA is TGTGCCATCAGTCCAGGACAGGGTGGGGCTGAAGCTTTCTTT. Translated: CAISPGQGGAEAFF. The chain employs TRBV10-3 and TRBJ1-1, with 8 bases lining up with TRBD1. The CDR3 length is 14 residues. The V segment lost 5 bases and the J segment 6 bases; nucleotides outside the gene matches: 8. CDR1 is ENHRY, CDR2 SYGVKD, per germline.

The J gene is TRBJ1-2, the V gene TRBV6-5; 9 bases fit TRBD1. With V trimmed by 8 bases and J by 5 bases, 6 bases remained unmatched. Germline V gene sequence: CDR1 MNHEY, CDR2 SVGAGI. The CDR3 loop spans 13 amino acids. CDR3 loop: CASGTGWGYGYTF. In DNA form, the CDR3 reads TGTGCCAGCGGGACAGGGTGGGGGTATGGCTACACCTTC.

This chain uses TRBV5-4 with TRBJ2-3; 7 bases are shared with TRBD2. The ends lost 0 bases at V and 0 bases at J; junction bases unmatched: 1. The CDR3 is made up of 15 amino acids. CDR1 and CDR2 (germline): SGHNT, YYREEE (reference sequence). The CDR3 loop is CASSLGGGSTDTQYF. The CDR3, as DNA: TGTGCCAGCAGCTTGGGCGGGGGTAGCACAGATACGCAGTATTTT. The variable domain in full, completed from reference TRBV5-4 and TRBJ2-3, reads ETGVTQSPTHLIKTRGQQVTLRCSSQSGHNTVSWYQQALGQGPQFIFQYYREEENGRGNFPPRFSGLQFPNYSSELNVNALELDDSALYLCASSLGGGSTDTQYFGPGTRLTVL.

The chain employs TRBV19 and TRBJ1-3, with D uncertain. The germline V and J ends were trimmed by 0 bases and 0 bases, with 9 bases remaining between them. The CDR3 is made up of 16 amino acids. Germline loops: CDR1 LNHDA, CDR2 SQIVND (reference sequence). The CDR3 bases are TGTGCCAGTAGTATAGACCCGTTTTACTCTGGAAACACCATATATTTT. As protein: CASSIDPFYSGNTIYF.

This chain joins TRBV5-1 and TRBJ1-2; D unclear. This CDR3 is 13 amino acids long. CDR1 and CDR2 (germline): SGHRS, YFSETQ. V was pared by 1 base and J by 8 bases, with 12 bases between. The CDR3 loop is CASSLPSIIGYTF. The CDR3 coding sequence is TGCGCCAGCAGCTTGCCAAGCATCATAGGCTACACCTTC.

This clone was seen a single time. This chain's CDR3 is CASSQGPQQTQPQHF. The CDR3, as DNA: TGTGCCAGCAGCCAAGGCCCCCAGCAGACTCAGCCCCAGCATTTT. The rearrangement links TRBV7-9 to TRBJ1-5; no clear D gene. The CDR3 has 15 amino acids. Germline-derived CDR1 and CDR2 are SEHNR and FQNEAQ (reference sequence). Trimming stripped 5 bases from V and 6 bases from J, with 17 bases between.

The V gene is TRBV7-3, the J gene TRBJ1-2; tentative D call: TRBD1 (6 bases). CDR3 length equals 14 residues. Germline lookup yields CDR1 SGHTA and CDR2 FQGTGA. The V end lost 3 bases, the J end lost 7 bases, and 15 bases lay between the germline ends. CDR3 DNA sequence: TGTGCCAGCAGCTTGGGGGGCCCGGGTGGTGGCTACACCTTC. This translates into CASSLGGPGGGYTF. Combining the CDR3 with reference TRBV7-3 and TRBJ1-2 gives the whole variable domain GAGVSQTPSNKVTEKGKYVELRCDPISGHTALYWYRQSLGQGPEFLIYFQGTGAADDSGLPNDRFFAVRPEGSVSTLKIQRTERGDSAVYLCASSLGGPGGGYTFGSGTRLTVV.

The CDR3: CASSLGGSQYF. The CDR3 DNA reads TGTGCCAGCAGCTTAGGGGGGTCGCAGTATTTT. This chain connects TRBV11-2 to TRBJ2-3, with D perhaps given as TRBD1 or TRBD2 (5 bases each). The germline V gene encodes CDR1 SGHAT and CDR2 FQNNGV. This CDR3 comprises 11 residues. The V gene lost 1 base and the J gene lost 10 bases, with 6 bases spanning the gap.

The chain employs TRBV21-1 and TRBJ1-5; TRBD1, the table's D call, was not compared with the DNA. TRBV21-1 is a recognized pseudogene. This CDR3 contains 13 residues. Here the CDR3 reads CASRDRGNQPQHF. Written as DNA, the CDR3 is TGTGCCAGCCGGGACAGGGGCAATCAGCCCCAGCATTTT.

The table lists this clone with a count of one. The chain links TRBV6-6 to TRBJ2-5; a weak D match, TRBD1 (6 bases). This CDR3 is built from 12 residues. The ends were cut back, 6 bases at V and 5 bases at J, with 10 bases in the middle. Germline V CDR1 and CDR2: MNHNY, SVGAGI (reference sequence). The CDR3 sequence is CASSPQGETQYF. The CDR3 DNA sequence: TGTGCCAGCAGCCCCCAGGGGGAGACCCAGTACTTC.

The chain combines TRBV9 with TRBJ2-2; D is unresolved. This CDR3 is built from 16 residues. Per germline, CDR1 SGDLS and CDR2 YYNGEE. Trimming shortened V by 0 bases and J by 1 base, and 10 bases separated the two germline ends. CDR3 loop: CASSVGWSGNTGELFF. The CDR3 region has the DNA TGTGCCAGCAGCGTAGGGTGGTCGGGGAACACCGGGGAGCTGTTTTTT.

The chain uses TRBV4-2 and TRBJ1-5; D gene uncertain. V was shortened by 1 base and J by 4 bases, with 11 bases between the two germline ends. Germline CDR1 and CDR2: LGHNA and YNFKEQ. This CDR3 contains 15 residues. CDR3 protein: CASSQVSGMNQPQHF. The DNA of the CDR3 is TGTGCCAGCAGCCAAGTGAGTGGGATGAATCAGCCCCAGCATTTT.

The V call is TRBV5-6, the J call TRBJ1-1; D gene ambiguous. Looked up from germline, CDR1 is SGHDT and CDR2 is YYEEEE. Between the trimmed V and J ends, which lost 4 bases and 1 base, there was a span of 11 bases. The CDR3 consists of 14 residues. CDR3 sequence (DNA): TGTGCCAGCAGCCCGATGGGTAGGAACACTGAAGCTTTCTTT. Encoded protein: CASSPMGRNTEAFF.

This clone appeared once. This chain joins TRBV18 and TRBJ1-1; D may be TRBD1 (5 bases). Trimming took 3 bases from V and 4 from J, leaving 12 bases between them. Germline V lookup: CDR1 KGHSH, CDR2 LQKENI. The CDR3 has 14 residues. CDR3 sequence reads: CASSPGLWGTEAFF. CDR3 in DNA: TGTGCCAGCTCACCGGGGCTATGGGGCACTGAAGCTTTCTTT.

V and J are TRBV28 and TRBJ2-1; D gene ambiguous. Trimming left V 5 bases short and J 5 bases short, with 16 bases between. The CDR3 is 15 amino acids. Germline V gene sequence: CDR1 MDHEN, CDR2 SYDVKM. CDR3 in amino acids: CASSPPFDLHNEQFF. CDR3 in DNA: TGTGCCAGCAGTCCCCCCTTTGACCTGCACAATGAGCAGTTCTTC.

The chain recombines TRBV5-4 with TRBJ2-2; 12 bases are shared with TRBD2. CDR3 length: 16 residues. Trimming cost V 4 bases and J 6 bases; bases outside gene matches: 7. Germline V gene sequence: CDR1 SGHNT, CDR2 YYREEE (reference sequence). CDR3 coding DNA: TGTGCCAGCAGCCCCGGGACTAGCGGGTTTCCCGGGGAGCTGTTTTTT. This gives the protein CASSPGTSGFPGELFF. The variable domain in full, completed from reference TRBV5-4 and TRBJ2-2, reads ETGVTQSPTHLIKTRGQQVTLRCSSQSGHNTVSWYQQALGQGPQFIFQYYREEENGRGNFPPRFSGLQFPNYSSELNVNALELDDSALYLCASSPGTSGFPGELFFGEGSRLTVL.

This clone was observed once. The chain couples TRBV28 to TRBJ1-1; D is unclear. CDR1 MDHEN and CDR2 SYDVKM come from the germline V gene. CDR3 length: 12 amino acids. The ends were cut back, 3 bases at V and 8 bases at J, with 10 bases in the middle. DNA of the CDR3: TGTGCCAGCAGTTTTGGGAGGTGGGAAGCTTTCTTT. Its protein product is CASSFGRWEAFF.

A word on this clone: The same CDR3 can be traced to other DNA sequences in this sample. In nucleotides, the CDR3 is TGTGCCAGCAGTTTTTCGGCAGGGACTGAAGCTTTCTTT. As protein: CASSFSAGTEAFF. The V call is TRBV28, the J call TRBJ1-1, with D maybe TRBD1 (5 bases). V was clipped by 3 bases and J by 5 bases, with 10 bases between them. CDR1 and CDR2 from the germline V gene are MDHEN and SYDVKM. CDR3 length: 13 residues.

The chain uses TRBV10-3 and TRBJ2-2; D is possibly TRBD2 (5 bases). Per germline, CDR1 ENHRY and CDR2 SYGVKD. The V end lost 8 bases, the J end lost 0 bases, and 16 bases lay between the germline ends. There are 16 residues in the CDR3. The CDR3 nucleotides read TGTGCCATCCCCAAACGAGAGGGATCGAACACCGGGGAGCTGTTTTTT. It yields the protein CAIPKREGSNTGELFF.

This chain uses TRBV28 with TRBJ2-1; D not certain. CDR1 MDHEN and CDR2 SYDVKM come from the germline V gene. Trimming took off 4 bases at V and 4 bases at J, with 8 bases between the two ends. This CDR3 comprises 13 residues. CDR3 DNA: TGTGCCAGCAGTTCCGAGCAGTACAATGAGCAGTTCTTC. Translated: CASSSEQYNEQFF.

The V call is TRBV2, the J call TRBJ1-1, with a tentative D call TRBD1 (5 bases). Trimming removed 2 bases from V and 4 bases from J, with 14 bases in between. Looked up from germline, CDR1 is SNHLY and CDR2 is FYNNEI. CDR3 size: 15 residues. The CDR3: CASSESAGGITEAFF. In DNA, the CDR3 is TGTGCCAGCAGTGAAAGCGCCGGGGGAATCACTGAAGCTTTCTTT. Complete variable domain (other parts from reference TRBV2 and TRBJ1-1): EPEVTQTPSHQVTQMGQEVILRCVPISNHLYFYWYRQILGQKVEFLVSFYNNEISEKSEIFDDQFSVERPDGSNFTLKIRSTKLEDSAMYFCASSESAGGITEAFFGQGTRLTVV.

V gene TRBV2 combines with J gene TRBJ1-1; no definite D call. This CDR3 comprises 15 residues. Germline CDR1 and CDR2: SNHLY and FYNNEI. V lost 0 bases, J lost 11 bases, and 19 bases lay in between. This chain's CDR3 is CASSEAPRGTLGAFF. In DNA form, the CDR3 reads TGTGCCAGCAGTGAAGCGCCGAGAGGTACCTTGGGTGCTTTCTTT.

The V call is TRBV4-2, the J call TRBJ2-1, with 9 bases identical to TRBD2. Germline trimming cut 3 bases from V and 7 bases from J; bases unmatched to any gene: 16. CDR3 length equals 18 residues. Germline V gene sequence: CDR1 LGHNA, CDR2 YNFKEQ. The CDR3 nucleotides are TGTGCCAGCAGCCACAGTGTTGTAGGCGGGGGGGCAGGGAATGAGCAGTTCTTC. It is translated as CASSHSVVGGGAGNEQFF.

The rearrangement uses TRBV4-1 and TRBJ1-1; the match to TRBD1 covers 9 bases. This CDR3 contains 15 residues. Germline CDR1 and CDR2: MGHRA and YSYEKL. The J segment lost 4 bases and the V segment lost 4 bases, leaving 7 bases of the junction unmatched. The CDR3 loop is CASSRGTGFATEAFF. The DNA for the CDR3 is TGCGCCAGCAGCCGGGGGACAGGGTTTGCCACTGAAGCTTTCTTT.

This sequence joins TRBV18 and TRBJ1-2; D is uncertain. Germline CDR1 and CDR2: KGHSH and LQKENI. CDR3 length equals 12 residues. Between the trimmed V and J ends, which lost 2 bases and 7 bases, there was a span of 8 bases. For the CDR3, the DNA is TGTGCCAGCTCACCAATTGAAGGTGGCTACACCTTC. The encoded protein is CASSPIEGGYTF.